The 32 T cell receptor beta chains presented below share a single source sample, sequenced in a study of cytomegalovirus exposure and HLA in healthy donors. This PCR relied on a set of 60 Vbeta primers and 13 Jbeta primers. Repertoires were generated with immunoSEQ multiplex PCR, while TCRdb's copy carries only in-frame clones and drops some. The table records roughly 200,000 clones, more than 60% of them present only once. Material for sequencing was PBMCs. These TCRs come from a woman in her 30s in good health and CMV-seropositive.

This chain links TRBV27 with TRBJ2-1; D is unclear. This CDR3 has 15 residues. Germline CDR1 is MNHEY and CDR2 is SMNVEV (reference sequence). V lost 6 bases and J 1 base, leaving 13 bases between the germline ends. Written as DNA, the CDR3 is TGTGCCAGCAGCGCCATTTGGCGGTCCTACAATGAGCAGTTCTTC. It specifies CASSAIWRSYNEQFF.

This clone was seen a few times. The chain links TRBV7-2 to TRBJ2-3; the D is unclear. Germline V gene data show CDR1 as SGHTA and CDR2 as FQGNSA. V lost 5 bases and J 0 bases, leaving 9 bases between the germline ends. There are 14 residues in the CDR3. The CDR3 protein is CASSLPLSTDTQYF. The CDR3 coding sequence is TGTGCCAGCAGCCTACCCCTCAGCACAGATACGCAGTATTTT.

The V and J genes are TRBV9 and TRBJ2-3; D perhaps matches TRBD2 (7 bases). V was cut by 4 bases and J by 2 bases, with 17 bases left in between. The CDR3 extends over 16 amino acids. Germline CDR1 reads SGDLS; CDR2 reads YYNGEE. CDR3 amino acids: CASSIMGGAPTDTQYF. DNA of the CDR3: TGTGCCAGCAGCATCATGGGGGGGGCCCCCACAGATACGCAGTATTTT.

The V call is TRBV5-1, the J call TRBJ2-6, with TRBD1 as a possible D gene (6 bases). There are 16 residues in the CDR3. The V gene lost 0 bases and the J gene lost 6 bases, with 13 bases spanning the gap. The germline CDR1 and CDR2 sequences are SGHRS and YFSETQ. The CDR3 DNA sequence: TGCGCCAGCAGCTTGGAAACAGGGCTTGTGGCCAACGTCCTGACTTTC. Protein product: CASSLETGLVANVLTF.

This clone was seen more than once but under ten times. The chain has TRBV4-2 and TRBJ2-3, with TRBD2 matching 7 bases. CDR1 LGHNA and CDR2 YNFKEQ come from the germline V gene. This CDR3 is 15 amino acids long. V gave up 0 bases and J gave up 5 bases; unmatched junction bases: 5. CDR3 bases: TGTGCCAGCAGCCAAGAGGGCGGGAGAGGAGATACGCAGTATTTT. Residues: CASSQEGGRGDTQYF.

The CDR3 DNA is TGTGCCAGCAGCTTCTACCACAATCAGCCCCAGCATTTT. Its protein product is CASSFYHNQPQHF. The gene calls are TRBV7-2 and TRBJ1-5, with unresolved D. The CDR3 consists of 13 residues. The ends were cut back, 3 bases at V and 3 bases at J, with 6 bases in the middle. Germline assignment: CDR1 SGHTA and CDR2 FQGNSA.

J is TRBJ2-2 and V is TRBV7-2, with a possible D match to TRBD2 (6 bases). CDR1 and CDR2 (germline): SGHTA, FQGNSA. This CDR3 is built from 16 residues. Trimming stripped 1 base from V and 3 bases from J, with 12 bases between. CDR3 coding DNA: TGTGCCAGCAGCTTAGAGCGGACTACCTACACCGGGGAGCTGTTTTTT. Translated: CASSLERTTYTGELFF.

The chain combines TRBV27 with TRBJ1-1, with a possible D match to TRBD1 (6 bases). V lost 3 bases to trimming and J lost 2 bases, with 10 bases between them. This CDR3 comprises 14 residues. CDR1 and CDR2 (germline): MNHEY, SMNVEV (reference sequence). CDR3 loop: CASSLGASNTEAFF. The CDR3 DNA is TGTGCCAGCAGTTTGGGGGCTAGTAACACTGAAGCTTTCTTT.

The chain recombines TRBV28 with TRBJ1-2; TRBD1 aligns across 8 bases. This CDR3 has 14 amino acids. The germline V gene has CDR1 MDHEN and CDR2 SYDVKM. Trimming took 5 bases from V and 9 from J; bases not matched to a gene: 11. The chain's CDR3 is CASSTHGQGNRYTF. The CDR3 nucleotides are TGTGCCAGCAGTACCCACGGACAGGGAAATCGCTACACCTTC.

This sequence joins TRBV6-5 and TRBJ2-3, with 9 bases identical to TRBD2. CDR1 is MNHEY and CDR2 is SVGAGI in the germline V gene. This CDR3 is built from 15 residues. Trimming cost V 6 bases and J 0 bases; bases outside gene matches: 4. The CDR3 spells CASRVAGASTDTQYF. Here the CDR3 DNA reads TGTGCCAGCAGGGTAGCGGGGGCTAGCACAGATACGCAGTATTTT.

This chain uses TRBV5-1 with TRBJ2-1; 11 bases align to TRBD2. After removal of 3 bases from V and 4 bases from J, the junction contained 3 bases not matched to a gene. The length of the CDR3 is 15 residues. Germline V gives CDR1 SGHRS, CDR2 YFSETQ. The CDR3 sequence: CASSSLAGGYNEQFF. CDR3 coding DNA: TGCGCCAGCAGCTCCCTAGCGGGGGGTTACAATGAGCAGTTCTTC. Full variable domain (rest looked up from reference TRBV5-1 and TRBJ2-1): KAGVTQTPRYLIKTRGQQVTLSCSPISGHRSVSWYQQTPGQGLQFLFEYFSETQRNKGNFPGRFSGRQFSNSRSEMNVSTLELGDSALYLCASSSLAGGYNEQFFGPGTRLTVL.

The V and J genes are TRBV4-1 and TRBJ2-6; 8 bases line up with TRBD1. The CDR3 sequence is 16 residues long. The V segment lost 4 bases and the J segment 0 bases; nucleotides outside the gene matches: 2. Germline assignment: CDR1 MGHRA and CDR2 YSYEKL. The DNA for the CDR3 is TGCGCCAGCAGCCTCGACAGGGGCTCTGGGGCCAACGTCCTGACTTTC. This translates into CASSLDRGSGANVLTF.

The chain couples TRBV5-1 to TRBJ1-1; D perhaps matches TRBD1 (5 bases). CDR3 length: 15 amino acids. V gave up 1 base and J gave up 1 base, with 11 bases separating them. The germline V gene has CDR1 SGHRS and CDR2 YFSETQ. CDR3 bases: TGCGCCAGCAGCTTGTATGGACAACCGAACACTGAAGCTTTCTTT. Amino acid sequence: CASSLYGQPNTEAFF.

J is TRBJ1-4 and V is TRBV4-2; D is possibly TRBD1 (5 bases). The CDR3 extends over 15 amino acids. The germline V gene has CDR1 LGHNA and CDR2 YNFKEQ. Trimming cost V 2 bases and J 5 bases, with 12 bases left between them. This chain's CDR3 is CASSQKAGSNEKLFF. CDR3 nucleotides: TGTGCCAGCAGCCAAAAGGCAGGGTCGAATGAAAAACTGTTTTTT.

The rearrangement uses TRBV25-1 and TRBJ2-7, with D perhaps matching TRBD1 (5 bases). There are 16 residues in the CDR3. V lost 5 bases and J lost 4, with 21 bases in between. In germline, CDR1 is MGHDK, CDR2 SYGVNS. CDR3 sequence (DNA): TGTGCCAGCAGTACCCCCCGGTCGACAGCCACGTACGAGCAGTACTTC. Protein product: CASSTPRSTATYEQYF.

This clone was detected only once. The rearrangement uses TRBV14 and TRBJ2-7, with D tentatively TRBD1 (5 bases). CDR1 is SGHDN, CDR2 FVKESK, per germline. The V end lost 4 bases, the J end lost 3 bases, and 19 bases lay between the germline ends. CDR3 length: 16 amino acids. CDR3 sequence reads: CASSLQSGIRGYEQYF. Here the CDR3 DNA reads TGTGCCAGCAGCCTTCAATCAGGGATTCGAGGCTACGAGCAGTACTTC.

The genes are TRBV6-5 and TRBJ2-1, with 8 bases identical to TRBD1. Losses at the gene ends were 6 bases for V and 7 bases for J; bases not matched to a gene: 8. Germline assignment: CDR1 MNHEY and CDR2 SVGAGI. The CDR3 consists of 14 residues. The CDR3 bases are TGTGCCAGCAGACCGACAGGGGTGGCTAATGAGCAGTTCTTC. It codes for CASRPTGVANEQFF.

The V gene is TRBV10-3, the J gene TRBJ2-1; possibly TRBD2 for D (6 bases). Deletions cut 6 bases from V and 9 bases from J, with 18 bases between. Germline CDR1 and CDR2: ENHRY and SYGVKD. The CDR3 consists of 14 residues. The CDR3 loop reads CAISPLTSRGEQFF. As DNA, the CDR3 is TGTGCCATCAGCCCCTTGACTAGTCGGGGTGAGCAGTTCTTC.

CDR3 residues: CASSPSARGKKLFF. Written as DNA, the CDR3 is TGTGCCAGCAGCCCCTCGGCCAGGGGTAAAAAACTGTTTTTT. The J gene is TRBJ1-4, the V gene TRBV11-2; D possibly corresponds to TRBD1 (6 bases). Trimming stripped 5 bases from V and 9 bases from J, with 16 bases between. The length of the CDR3 is 14 residues. Germline values: CDR1 SGHAT, CDR2 FQNNGV.

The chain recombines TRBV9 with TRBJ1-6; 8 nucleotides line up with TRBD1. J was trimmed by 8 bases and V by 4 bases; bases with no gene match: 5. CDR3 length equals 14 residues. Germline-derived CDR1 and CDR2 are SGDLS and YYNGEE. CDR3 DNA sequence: TGTGCCAGCAGCTTAGGACAGGGATATTCACCCCTCCACTTT. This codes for CASSLGQGYSPLHF.

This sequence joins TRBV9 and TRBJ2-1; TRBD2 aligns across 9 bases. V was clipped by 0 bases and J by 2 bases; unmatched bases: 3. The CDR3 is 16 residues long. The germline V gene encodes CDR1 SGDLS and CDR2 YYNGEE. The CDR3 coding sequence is TGTGCCAGCAGCGTAGCTGGCGGGGGGGCCTACAATGAGCAGTTCTTC. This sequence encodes CASSVAGGGAYNEQFF.

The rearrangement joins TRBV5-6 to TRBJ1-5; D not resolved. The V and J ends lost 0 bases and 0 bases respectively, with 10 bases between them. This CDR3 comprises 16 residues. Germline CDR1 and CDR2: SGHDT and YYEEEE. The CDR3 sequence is CASSLAGPASNQPQHF. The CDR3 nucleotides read TGTGCCAGCAGCTTGGCCGGTCCCGCTAGCAATCAGCCCCAGCATTTT.

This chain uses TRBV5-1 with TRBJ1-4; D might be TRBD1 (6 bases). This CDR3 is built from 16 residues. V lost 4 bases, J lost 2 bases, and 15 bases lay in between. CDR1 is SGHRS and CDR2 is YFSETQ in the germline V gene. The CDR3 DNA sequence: TGCGCCAGCAGCCCCAGGGGAAGTGTGACTAATGAAAAACTGTTTTTT. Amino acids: CASSPRGSVTNEKLFF.

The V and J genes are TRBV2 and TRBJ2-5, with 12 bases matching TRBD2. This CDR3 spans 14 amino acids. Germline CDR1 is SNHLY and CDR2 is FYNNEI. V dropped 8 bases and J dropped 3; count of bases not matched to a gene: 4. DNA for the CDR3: TGTGCCAGCTGCCGACTAGCGGGGGAAGAGACCCAGTACTTC. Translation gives CASCRLAGEETQYF.

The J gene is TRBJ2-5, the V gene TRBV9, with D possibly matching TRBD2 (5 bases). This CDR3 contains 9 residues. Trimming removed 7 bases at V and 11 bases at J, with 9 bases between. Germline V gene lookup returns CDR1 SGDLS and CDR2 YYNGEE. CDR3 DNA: TGTGCCAGCGTCGGGGAGCAGTACTTC. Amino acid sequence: CASVGEQYF.

Here the CDR3 DNA reads TGTGCCAGCAGCTCCCTAGCGGGAGTAAGCACAGATACGCAGTATTTT. This translates into CASSSLAGVSTDTQYF. The J gene is TRBJ2-3, the V gene TRBV7-2, with 10 positions matching TRBD2. In germline, CDR1 is SGHTA, CDR2 FQGNSA. The V gene end was trimmed by 4 bases and the J gene end by 0 bases; junction bases not matched to a gene: 4. The CDR3 has 16 residues.

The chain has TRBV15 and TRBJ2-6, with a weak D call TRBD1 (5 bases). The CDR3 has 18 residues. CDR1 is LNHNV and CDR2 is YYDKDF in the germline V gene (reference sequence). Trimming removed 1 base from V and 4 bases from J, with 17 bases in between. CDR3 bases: TGTGCCACCAGCAGAGGCCTCACGGGTGGGGCCGGGGCCAACGTCCTGACTTTC. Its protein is CATSRGLTGGAGANVLTF. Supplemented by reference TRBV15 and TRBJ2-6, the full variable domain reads DAMVIQNPRYQVTQFGKPVTLSCSQTLNHNVMYWYQQKSSQAPKLLFHYYDKDFNNEADTPDNFQSRRPNTSFCFLDIRSPGLGDTAMYLCATSRGLTGGAGANVLTFGAGSRLTVL.

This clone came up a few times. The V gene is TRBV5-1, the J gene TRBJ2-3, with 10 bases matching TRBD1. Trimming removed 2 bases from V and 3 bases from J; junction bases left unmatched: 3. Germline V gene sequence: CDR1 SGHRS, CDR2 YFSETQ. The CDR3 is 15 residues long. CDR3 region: CASSFSGQGTDTQYF. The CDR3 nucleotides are TGCGCCAGCAGCTTTTCGGGACAGGGGACAGATACGCAGTATTTT.

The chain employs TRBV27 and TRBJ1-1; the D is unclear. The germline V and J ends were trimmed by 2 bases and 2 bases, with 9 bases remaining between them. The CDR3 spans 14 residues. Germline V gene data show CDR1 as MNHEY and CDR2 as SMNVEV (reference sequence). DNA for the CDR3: TGTGCCAGCAGTTTACGAGGGTCAAACACTGAAGCTTTCTTT. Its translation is CASSLRGSNTEAFF.

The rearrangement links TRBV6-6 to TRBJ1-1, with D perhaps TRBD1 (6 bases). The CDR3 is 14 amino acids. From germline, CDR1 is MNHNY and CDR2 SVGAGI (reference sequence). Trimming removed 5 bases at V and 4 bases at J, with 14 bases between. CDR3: CASSTQGLGTEAFF. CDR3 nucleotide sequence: TGTGCCAGCAGTACTCAGGGGTTGGGCACTGAAGCTTTCTTT.

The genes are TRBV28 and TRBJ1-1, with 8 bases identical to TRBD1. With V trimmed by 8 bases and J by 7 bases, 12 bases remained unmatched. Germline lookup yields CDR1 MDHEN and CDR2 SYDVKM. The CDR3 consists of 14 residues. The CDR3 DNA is TGTGCCAGCCGCAACGACAGGGGATCGGGTGAAGCTTTCTTT. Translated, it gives CASRNDRGSGEAFF. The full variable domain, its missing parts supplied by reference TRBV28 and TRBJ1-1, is DVKVTQSSRYLVKRTGEKVFLECVQDMDHENMFWYRQDPGLGLRLIYFSYDVKMKEKGDIPEGYSVSREKKERFSLILESASTNQTSMYLCASRNDRGSGEAFFGQGTRLTVV.

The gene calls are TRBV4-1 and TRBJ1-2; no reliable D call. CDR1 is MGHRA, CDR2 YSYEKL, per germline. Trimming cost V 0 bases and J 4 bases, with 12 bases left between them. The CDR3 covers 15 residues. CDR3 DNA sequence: TGCGCCAGCAGCCAAGATCTCACAGTAGGCTATGGCTACACCTTC. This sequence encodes CASSQDLTVGYGYTF.